The TCR beta chain described here comes from a study of shared clonotypes between healthy human individuals. With 0 bases removed from V and 4 bases from J, the gap between germline ends came to 3 bases. The CDR3 extends over 12 amino acids. Germline V CDR1 and CDR2: MNHEY, SVGAGI. Sequencing was performed with immunoSEQ multiplex PCR; in TCRdb, only in-frame clones are kept and a portion is missing. The sample includes fewer than 550,000 clones, around 79% of them seen just once. The sample taken for sequencing was PBMCs. The chain is built from TRBV6-5 and TRBJ1-1, with D hard to call. This TCR came from a woman aged 40 to 50 in good health. Some clones in this sample may be carry-over from other donors' samples. CDR3 sequence reads: CASSYSSTEAFF. Here the CDR3 DNA reads TGTGCCAGCAGTTACTCTAGCACTGAAGCTTTCTTT.